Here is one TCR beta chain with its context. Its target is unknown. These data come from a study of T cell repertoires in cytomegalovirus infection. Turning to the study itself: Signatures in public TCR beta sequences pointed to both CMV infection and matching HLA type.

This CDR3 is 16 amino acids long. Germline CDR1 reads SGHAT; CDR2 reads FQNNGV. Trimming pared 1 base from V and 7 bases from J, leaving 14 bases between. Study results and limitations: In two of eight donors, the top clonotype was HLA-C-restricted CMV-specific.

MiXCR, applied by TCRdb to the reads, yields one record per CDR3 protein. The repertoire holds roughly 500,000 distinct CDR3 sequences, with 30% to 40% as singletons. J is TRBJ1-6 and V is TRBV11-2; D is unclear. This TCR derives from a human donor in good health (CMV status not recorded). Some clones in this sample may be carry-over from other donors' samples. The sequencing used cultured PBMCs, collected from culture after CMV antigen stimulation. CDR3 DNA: TGTGCCAGCAGCTTAGGGTGGCTCGCAGACAATTCACCCCTCCACTTT. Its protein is CASSLGWLADNSPLHF.